This T cell receptor beta chain is drawn from a study of radiation and T cells in renal cell carcinoma. Study findings and constraints: Dominant CDR3 motifs were more common in irradiated tumors than controls. Only small tumor regions of 0.8 to 1 g were sampled.

Sample treatment: treatment-naive control, cytoreductive nephrectomy. Control samples are tumors resected by cytoreductive nephrectomy without prior radiation. Control tumor donors were a handful of females and around 11 males, median age approximately 58 years. For this clone: What it binds is unknown.

The method was immunoSEQ multiplex PCR; TCRdb's version includes in-frame clones alone and lacks a portion of them. Among about 24,000 clones listed, nearly 55% were seen once. This clonotype was obtained from a human donor with renal cell carcinoma. The starting material was tumor tissue, obtained from a patient whose treatment was nephrectomy without radiotherapy.

The CDR3 region is CASSLAPSVAETQYF. Here the CDR3 DNA reads TGCGCCAGCAGCTTGGCTCCTAGCGTAGCAGAGACCCAGTACTTC. J is TRBJ2-5 and V is TRBV5-1; D is perhaps TRBD2 (6 bases). Trimming cost V 0 bases and J 4 bases, with 13 bases left between them. The CDR3 covers 15 residues. Per the germline V gene, CDR1 is SGHRS and CDR2 is YFSETQ. Together with reference TRBV5-1 and TRBJ2-5, the CDR3 gives the full variable domain: KAGVTQTPRYLIKTRGQQVTLSCSPISGHRSVSWYQQTPGQGLQFLFEYFSETQRNKGNFPGRFSGRQFSNSRSEMNVSTLELGDSALYLCASSLAPSVAETQYFGPGTRLLVL.